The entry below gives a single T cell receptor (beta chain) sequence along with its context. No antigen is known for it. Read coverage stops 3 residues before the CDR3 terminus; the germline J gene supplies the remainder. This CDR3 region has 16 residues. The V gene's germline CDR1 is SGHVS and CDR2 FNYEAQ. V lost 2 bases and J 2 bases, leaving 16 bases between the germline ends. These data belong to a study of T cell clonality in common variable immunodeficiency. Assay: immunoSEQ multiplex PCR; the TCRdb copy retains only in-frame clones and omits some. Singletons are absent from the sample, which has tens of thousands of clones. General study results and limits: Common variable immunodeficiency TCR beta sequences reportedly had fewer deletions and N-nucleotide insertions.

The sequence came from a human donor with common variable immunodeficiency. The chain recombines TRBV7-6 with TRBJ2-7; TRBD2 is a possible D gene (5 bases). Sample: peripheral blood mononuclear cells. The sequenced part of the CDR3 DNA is TGTGCCAGCAGCTTAACTATTGCAGACGGGGCCTACGAG. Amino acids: CASSLTIADGAYE. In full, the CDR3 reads CASSLTIADGAYEQYF.